This T cell receptor beta chain was profiled in a study of blood T cell repertoires in COVID-19. Study context: The analysed material was cDNA or gDNA that came from T cells, B-cell-depleted T cells, or PBMCs.

Patients in Seattle were enrolled during active infection, then followed longitudinally. The V gene's germline CDR1 is KGHSH and CDR2 LQKENI. This CDR3 is built from 13 residues. With 4 bases removed from V and 2 bases from J, the gap between germline ends came to 8 bases. Source study methods: Cell counts per sample came from amplifying reference gene primers. Assay: immunoSEQ multiplex PCR; the TCRdb copy retains only in-frame clones and omits some. V and J calls and clone size are copied from that table; D and trimming were computed from the DNA. The sample lists roughly 70,000 clones, 76% occurring once.

The receptor was derived from a man aged 60 to 69 with COVID-19, enrolled during active disease. Sequencing was performed on peripheral blood. This rearrangement joins TRBV18 to TRBJ2-5, with D possibly being TRBD2 (5 bases). CDR3 DNA: TGTGCCAGCTCACAGGAGCGGCAAGAGACCCAGTACTTC. Its protein is CASSQERQETQYF.